Sequencing of this TCR beta chain was carried out in a study of cytomegalovirus exposure and HLA in healthy donors. For the study at large: HLA-typed donors were the source of approximately 80 million unique TCRs, which an early data release held. Of around 400 genotyped donors, roughly 81% grouped in the Caucasian-associated ancestry cluster.

Looked up from germline, CDR1 is SGHVS and CDR2 is FQNEAQ. Trimming removed 2 bases from V and 6 bases from J, with 10 bases in between. CDR3 length: 13 amino acids. Broader study findings: Some V segments (TRBV6-2 and TRBV6-3 among them) were excluded as indistinguishable.

Turning to this clone: Its specificity is not known.

It was with 60 Vbeta and 13 Jbeta primers that the PCR ran. TCRdb keeps only in-frame clones here, not all; method: immunoSEQ multiplex PCR. The sample has about 140,000 clones; 60% to 80% are singletons. The sequenced sample consisted of PBMCs. This sequence joins TRBV7-8 and TRBJ1-1, with D unresolved. This receptor was taken from a man aged 40-49 years in good health and CMV-seronegative. CDR3: CASSLSSRAEAFF. The CDR3 region has the DNA TGTGCCAGCAGCTTATCGAGCCGGGCTGAAGCTTTCTTT. Full variable domain (remainder filled in from reference TRBV7-8 and TRBJ1-1): GAGVSQSPRYKVAKRGQDVALRCDPISGHVSLFWYQQALGQGPEFLTYFQNEAQLDKSGLPSDRFFAERPEGSVSTLKIQRTQQEDSAVYLCASSLSSRAEAFFGQGTRLTVV.